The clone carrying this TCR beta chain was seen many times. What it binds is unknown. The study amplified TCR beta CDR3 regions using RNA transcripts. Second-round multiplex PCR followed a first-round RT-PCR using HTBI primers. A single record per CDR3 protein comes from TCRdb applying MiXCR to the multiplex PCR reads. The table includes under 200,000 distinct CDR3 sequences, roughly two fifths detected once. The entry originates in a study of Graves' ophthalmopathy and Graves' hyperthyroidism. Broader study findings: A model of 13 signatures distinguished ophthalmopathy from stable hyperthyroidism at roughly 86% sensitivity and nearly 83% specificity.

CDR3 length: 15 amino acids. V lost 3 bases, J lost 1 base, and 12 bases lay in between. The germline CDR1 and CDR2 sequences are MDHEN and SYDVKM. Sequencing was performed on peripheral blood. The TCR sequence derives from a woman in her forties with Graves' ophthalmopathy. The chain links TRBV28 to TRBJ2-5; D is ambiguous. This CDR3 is CASSFLEDPQETQYF. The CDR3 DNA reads TGTGCCAGCAGTTTCCTTGAAGACCCCCAAGAGACCCAGTACTTC. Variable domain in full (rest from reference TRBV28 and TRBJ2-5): DVKVTQSSRYLVKRTGEKVFLECVQDMDHENMFWYRQDPGLGLRLIYFSYDVKMKEKGDIPEGYSVSREKKERFSLILESASTNQTSMYLCASSFLEDPQETQYFGPGTRLLVL.